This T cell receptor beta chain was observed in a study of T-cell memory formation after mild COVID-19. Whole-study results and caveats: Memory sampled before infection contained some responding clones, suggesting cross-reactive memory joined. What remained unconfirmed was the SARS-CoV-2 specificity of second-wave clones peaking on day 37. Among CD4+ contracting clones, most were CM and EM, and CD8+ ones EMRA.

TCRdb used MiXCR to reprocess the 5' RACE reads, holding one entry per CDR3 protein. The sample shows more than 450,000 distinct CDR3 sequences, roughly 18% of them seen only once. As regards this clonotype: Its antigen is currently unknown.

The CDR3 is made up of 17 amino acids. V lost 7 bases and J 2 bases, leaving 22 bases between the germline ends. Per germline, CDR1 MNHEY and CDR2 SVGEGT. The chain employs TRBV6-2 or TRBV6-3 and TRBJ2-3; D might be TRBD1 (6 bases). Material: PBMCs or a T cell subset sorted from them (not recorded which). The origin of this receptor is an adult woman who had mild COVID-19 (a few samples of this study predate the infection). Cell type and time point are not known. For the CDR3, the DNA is TGTGCCAGCAAGGGGGACCTGGGATTGAGCGTCACAGATACGCAGTATTTT. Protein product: CASKGDLGLSVTDTQYF.